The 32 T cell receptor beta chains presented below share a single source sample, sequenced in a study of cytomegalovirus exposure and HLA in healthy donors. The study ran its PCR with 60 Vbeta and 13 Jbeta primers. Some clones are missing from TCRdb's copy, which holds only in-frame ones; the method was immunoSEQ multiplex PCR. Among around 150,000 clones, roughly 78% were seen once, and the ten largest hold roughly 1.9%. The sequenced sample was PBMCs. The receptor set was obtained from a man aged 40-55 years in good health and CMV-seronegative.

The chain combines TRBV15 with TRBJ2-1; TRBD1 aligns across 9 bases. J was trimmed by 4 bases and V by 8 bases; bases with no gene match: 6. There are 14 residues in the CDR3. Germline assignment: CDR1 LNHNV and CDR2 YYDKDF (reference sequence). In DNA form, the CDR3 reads TGTGCCACCGCACCGGGACAGGGATACAATGAGCAGTTCTTC. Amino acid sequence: CATAPGQGYNEQFF.

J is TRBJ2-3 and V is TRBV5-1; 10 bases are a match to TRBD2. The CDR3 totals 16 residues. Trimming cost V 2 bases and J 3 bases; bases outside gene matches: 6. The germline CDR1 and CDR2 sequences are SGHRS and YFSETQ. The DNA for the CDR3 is TGCGCCAGCAGCTTAATAGCGGGAGGTGGGACAGATACGCAGTATTTT. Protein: CASSLIAGGGTDTQYF.

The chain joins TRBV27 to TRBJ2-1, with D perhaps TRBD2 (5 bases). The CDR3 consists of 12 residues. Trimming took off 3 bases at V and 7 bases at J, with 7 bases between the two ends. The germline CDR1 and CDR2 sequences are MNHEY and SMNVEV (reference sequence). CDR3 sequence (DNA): TGTGCCAGCAGTTTTGGCGGGAATGAGCAGTTCTTC. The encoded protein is CASSFGGNEQFF.

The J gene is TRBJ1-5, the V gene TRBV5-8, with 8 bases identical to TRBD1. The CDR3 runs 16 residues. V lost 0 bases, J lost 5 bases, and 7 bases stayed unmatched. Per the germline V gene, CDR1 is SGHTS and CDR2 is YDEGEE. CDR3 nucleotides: TGTGCCAGCAGCTTGGGGGGCGGACAGGGCTATCAGCCCCAGCATTTT. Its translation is CASSLGGGQGYQPQHF.

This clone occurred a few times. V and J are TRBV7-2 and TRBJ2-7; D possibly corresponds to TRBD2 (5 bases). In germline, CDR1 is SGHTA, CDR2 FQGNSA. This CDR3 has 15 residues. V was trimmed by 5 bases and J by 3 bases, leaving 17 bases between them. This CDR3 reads CASSLNGGTNYEQYF. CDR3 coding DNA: TGTGCCAGCAGCCTCAACGGAGGAACGAACTACGAGCAGTACTTC. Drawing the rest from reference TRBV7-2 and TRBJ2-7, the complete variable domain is GAGVSQSPSNKVTEKGKDVELRCDPISGHTALYWYRQSLGQGLEFLIYFQGNSAPDKSGLPSDRFSAERTGGSVSTLTIQRTQQEDSAVYLCASSLNGGTNYEQYFGPGTRLTVT.

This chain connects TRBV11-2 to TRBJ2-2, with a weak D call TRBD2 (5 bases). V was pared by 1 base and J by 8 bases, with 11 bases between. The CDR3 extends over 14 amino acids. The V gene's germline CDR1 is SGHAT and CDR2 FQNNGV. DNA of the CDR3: TGTGCCAGCAGCTTAGGACCTAGAGGGGGGGAGCTGTTTTTT. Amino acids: CASSLGPRGGELFF.

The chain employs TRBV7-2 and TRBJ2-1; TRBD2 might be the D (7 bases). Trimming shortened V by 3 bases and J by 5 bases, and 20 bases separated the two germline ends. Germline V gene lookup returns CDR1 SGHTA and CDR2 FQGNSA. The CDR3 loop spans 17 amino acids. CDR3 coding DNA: TGTGCCAGCAGCTTCCCTAAGGGGGGAGGGGTGAACAATGAGCAGTTCTTC. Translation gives CASSFPKGGGVNNEQFF. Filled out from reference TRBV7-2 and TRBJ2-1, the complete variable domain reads GAGVSQSPSNKVTEKGKDVELRCDPISGHTALYWYRQSLGQGLEFLIYFQGNSAPDKSGLPSDRFSAERTGGSVSTLTIQRTQQEDSAVYLCASSFPKGGGVNNEQFFGPGTRLTVL.

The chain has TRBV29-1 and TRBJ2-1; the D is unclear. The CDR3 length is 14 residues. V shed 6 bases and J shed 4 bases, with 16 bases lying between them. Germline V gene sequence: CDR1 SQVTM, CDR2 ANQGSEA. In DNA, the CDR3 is TGCAGCGTGGTCAGGCGTGGGCCTTACAATGAGCAGTTCTTC. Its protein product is CSVVRRGPYNEQFF.

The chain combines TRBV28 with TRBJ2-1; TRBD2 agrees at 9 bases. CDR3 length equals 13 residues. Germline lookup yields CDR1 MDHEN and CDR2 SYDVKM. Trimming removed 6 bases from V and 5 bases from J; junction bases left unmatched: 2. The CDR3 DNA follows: TGTGCCAGCAGCCTAGCGGGAAACAATGAGCAGTTCTTC. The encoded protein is CASSLAGNNEQFF.

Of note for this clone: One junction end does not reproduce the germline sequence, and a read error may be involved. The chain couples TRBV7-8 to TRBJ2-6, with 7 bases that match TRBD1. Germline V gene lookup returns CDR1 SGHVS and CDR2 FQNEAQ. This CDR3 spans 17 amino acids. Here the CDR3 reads CASSLWTGSSGANGLTF. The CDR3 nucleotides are TGTGCCAGCAGCCTATGGACAGGCAGCTCTGGGGCCAACGGCCTGACTTTC.

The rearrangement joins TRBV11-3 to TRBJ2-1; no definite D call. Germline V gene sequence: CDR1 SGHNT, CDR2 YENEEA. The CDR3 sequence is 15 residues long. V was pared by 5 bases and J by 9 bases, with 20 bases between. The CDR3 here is CASSLRAVEITEQFF. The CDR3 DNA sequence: TGTGCCAGCAGCCTCCGTGCGGTAGAGATCACTGAGCAGTTCTTC.

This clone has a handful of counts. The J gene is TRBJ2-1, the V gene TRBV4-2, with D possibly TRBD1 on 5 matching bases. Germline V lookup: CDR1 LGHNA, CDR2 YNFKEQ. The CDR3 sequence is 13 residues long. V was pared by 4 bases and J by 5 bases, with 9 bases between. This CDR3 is CASSLVGDNEQFF. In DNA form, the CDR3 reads TGTGCCAGCAGCCTGGTAGGGGACAATGAGCAGTTCTTC.

The CDR3 loop reads CASSFYLTGGDSYEQYF. CDR3 DNA: TGTGCCAGCAGCTTTTATCTGACAGGGGGCGATTCCTACGAGCAGTACTTC. V and J are TRBV7-9 and TRBJ2-7, with 10 bases identical to TRBD1. CDR3 size: 17 residues. Losses at the gene ends were 3 bases for V and 1 base for J; bases not matched to a gene: 9. Germline CDR1 reads SEHNR; CDR2 reads FQNEAQ (reference sequence).

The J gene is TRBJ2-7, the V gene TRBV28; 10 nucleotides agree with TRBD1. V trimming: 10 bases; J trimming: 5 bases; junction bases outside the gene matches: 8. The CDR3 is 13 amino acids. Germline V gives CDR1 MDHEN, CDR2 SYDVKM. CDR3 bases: TGTGCCACCAGACAGGGGGCGCTCAACGAGCAGTACTTC. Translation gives CATRQGALNEQYF.

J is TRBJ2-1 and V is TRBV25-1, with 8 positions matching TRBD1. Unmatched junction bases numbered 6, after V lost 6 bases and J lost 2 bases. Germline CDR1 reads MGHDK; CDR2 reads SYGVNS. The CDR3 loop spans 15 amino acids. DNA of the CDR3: TGTGCCAGCAGAAGGACAGGGTCAACCTACAATGAGCAGTTCTTC. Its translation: CASRRTGSTYNEQFF.

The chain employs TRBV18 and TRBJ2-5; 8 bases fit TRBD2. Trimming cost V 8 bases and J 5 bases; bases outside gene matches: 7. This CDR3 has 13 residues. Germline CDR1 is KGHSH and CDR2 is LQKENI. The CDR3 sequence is CASDGLARETQYF. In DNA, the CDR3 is TGTGCCAGCGACGGACTAGCTCGGGAGACCCAGTACTTC.

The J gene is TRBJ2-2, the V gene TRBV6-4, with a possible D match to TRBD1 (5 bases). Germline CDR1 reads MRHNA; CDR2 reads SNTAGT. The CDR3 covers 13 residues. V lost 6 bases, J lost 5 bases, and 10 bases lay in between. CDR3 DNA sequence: TGTGCCAGCAGCGAAGCAGGGACCGGGGAGCTGTTTTTT. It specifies CASSEAGTGELFF.

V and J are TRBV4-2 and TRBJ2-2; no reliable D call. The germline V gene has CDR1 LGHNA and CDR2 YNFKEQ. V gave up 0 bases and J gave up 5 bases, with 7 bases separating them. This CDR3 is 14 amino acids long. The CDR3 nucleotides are TGTGCCAGCAGCCAAGATTCGTTAACCGGGGAGCTGTTTTTT. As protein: CASSQDSLTGELFF.

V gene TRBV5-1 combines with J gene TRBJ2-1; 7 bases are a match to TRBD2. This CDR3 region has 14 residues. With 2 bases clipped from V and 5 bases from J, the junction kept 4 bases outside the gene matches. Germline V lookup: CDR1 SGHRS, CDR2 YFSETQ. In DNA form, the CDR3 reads TGCGCCAGCAGCTTTGCGGGAGCCCACAATGAGCAGTTCTTC. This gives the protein CASSFAGAHNEQFF.

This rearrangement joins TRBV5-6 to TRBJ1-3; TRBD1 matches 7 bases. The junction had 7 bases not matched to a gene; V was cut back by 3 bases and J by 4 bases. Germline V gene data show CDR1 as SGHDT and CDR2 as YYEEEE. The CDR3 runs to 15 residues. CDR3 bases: TGTGCCAGCAGCTGGGAAGGGGGCACGGGAAACACCATATATTTT. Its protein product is CASSWEGGTGNTIYF.

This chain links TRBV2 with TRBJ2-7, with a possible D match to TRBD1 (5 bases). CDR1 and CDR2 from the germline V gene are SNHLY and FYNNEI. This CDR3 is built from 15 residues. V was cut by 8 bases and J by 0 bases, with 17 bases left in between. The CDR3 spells CASRIRTLPSYEQYF. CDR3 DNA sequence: TGTGCCAGCCGGATAAGGACACTTCCCTCCTACGAGCAGTACTTC.

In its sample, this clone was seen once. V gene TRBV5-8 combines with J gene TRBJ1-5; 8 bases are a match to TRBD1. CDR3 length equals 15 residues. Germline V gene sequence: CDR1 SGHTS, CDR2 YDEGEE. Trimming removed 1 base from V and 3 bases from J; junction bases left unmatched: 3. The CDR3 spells CASSLWTGLNQPQHF. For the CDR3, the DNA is TGTGCCAGCAGCTTGTGGACAGGGCTCAATCAGCCCCAGCATTTT. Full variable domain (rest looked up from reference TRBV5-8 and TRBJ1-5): EAGVTQSPTHLIKTRGQQATLRCSPISGHTSVYWYQQALGLGLQFLLWYDEGEERNRGNFPPRFSGRQFPNYSSELNVNALELEDSALYLCASSLWTGLNQPQHFGDGTRLSIL.

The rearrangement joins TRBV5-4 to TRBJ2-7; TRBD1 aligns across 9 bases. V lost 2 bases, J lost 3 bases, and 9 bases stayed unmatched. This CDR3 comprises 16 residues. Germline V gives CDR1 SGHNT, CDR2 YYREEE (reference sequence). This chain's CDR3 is CASSLTRDRALYEQYF. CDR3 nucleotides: TGTGCCAGCAGCTTAACCCGGGACAGGGCTCTCTACGAGCAGTACTTC.

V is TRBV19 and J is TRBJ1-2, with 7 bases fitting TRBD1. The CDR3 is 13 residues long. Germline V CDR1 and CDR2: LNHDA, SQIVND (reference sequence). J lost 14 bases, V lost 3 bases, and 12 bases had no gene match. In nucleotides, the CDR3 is TGTGCCAGTAGTATTACGGGACAGACTAGGTGGACCTTC. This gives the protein CASSITGQTRWTF.

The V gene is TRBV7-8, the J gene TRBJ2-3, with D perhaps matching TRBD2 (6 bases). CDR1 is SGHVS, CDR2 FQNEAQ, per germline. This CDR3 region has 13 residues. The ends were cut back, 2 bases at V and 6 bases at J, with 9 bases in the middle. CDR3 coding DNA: TGTGCCAGCAGCTTACTACGGGAGGATACGCAGTATTTT. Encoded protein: CASSLLREDTQYF.

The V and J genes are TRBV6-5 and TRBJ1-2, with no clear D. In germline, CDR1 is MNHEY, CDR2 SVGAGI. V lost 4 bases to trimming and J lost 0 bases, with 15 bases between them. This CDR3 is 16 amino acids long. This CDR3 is CASSSFLQVSNYGYTF. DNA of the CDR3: TGTGCCAGCAGTTCCTTCTTGCAGGTCTCTAACTATGGCTACACCTTC.

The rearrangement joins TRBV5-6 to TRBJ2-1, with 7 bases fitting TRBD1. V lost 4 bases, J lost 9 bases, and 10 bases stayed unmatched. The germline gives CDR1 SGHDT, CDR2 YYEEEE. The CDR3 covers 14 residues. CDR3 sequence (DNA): TGTGCCAGCAGCCCCTCGACAGGGAGTAGTGAGCAGTTCTTC. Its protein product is CASSPSTGSSEQFF.

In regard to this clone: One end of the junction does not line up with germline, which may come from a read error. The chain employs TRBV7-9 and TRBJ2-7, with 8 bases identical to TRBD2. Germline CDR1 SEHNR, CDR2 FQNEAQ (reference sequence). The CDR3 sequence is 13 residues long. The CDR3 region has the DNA TGTTCCAGCAGCGCCGGACTAGCTGGCGAGCAGTACTTC. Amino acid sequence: CSSSAGLAGEQYF.

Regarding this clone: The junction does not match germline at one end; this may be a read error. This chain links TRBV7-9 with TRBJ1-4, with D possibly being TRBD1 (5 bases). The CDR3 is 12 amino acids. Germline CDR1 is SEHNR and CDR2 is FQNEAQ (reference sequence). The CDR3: CSSSQGVQELFF. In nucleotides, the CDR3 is TGTTCCAGCAGCCAAGGGGTGCAGGAACTGTTTTTT.

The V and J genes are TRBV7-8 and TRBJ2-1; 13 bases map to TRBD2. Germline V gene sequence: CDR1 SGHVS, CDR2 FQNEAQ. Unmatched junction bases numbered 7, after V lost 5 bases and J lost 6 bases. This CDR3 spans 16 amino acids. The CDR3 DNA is TGTGCCAGCAGCCCCCGGACTAGCGGGAGTACCAATGAGCAGTTCTTC. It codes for CASSPRTSGSTNEQFF.

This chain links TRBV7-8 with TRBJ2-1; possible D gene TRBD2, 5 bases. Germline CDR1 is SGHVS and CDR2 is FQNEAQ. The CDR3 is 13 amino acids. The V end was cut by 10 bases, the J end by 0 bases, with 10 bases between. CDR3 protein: CATQRSSYNEQFF. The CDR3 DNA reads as TGTGCCACCCAGCGGAGCTCCTACAATGAGCAGTTCTTC.

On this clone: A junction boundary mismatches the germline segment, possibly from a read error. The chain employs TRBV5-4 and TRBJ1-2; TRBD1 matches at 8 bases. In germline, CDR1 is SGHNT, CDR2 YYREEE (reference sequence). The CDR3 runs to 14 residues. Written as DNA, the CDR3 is TGTGCCAGCAGTTTGGACAGGGAAGTCTATGGCTACACCTTC. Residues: CASSLDREVYGYTF.